This T cell receptor beta chain was profiled in a study of T cell repertoires in cytomegalovirus infection. About the study: Public TCR beta signatures were indicative of both CMV infection and a matching HLA type.

Study-wide results and limits: The response measured ex vivo was dominated by TCR beta clonotypes (HLA-C-restricted and CMV-specific). The study identified carriers of CMV plus the relevant HLA from cumulative public TCR beta family frequency.

TCRdb re-derived calls from the reads in MiXCR, one entry per CDR3 protein. Of some 230,000 distinct CDR3 sequences listed, approximately 22% were seen once; the top ten hold about 20%. V trimming: 1 base; J trimming: 1 base; junction bases outside the gene matches: 1. Germline loops: CDR1 SGHAT, CDR2 FQNNGV. This CDR3 is 15 amino acids long. This clonotype was detected only a few times. What it recognizes is unknown. The sequence came from a human donor in good health (CMV status not recorded). Some clones in this sample may be carry-over from other donors' samples. This chain connects TRBV11-2 to TRBJ1-5, with 7 bases fitting TRBD1. Material: CD8+ T cells from PBMCs. CDR3 sequence reads: CASSLGDSSNQPQHF. CDR3 nucleotides: TGTGCCAGCAGCTTAGGGGACAGCAGCAATCAGCCCCAGCATTTT. Filled out from reference TRBV11-2 and TRBJ1-5, the complete variable domain reads EAGVAQSPRYKIIEKRQSVAFWCNPISGHATLYWYQQILGQGPKLLIQFQNNGVVDDSQLPKDRFSAERLKGVDSTLKIQPAKLEDSAVYLCASSLGDSSNQPQHFGDGTRLSIL.